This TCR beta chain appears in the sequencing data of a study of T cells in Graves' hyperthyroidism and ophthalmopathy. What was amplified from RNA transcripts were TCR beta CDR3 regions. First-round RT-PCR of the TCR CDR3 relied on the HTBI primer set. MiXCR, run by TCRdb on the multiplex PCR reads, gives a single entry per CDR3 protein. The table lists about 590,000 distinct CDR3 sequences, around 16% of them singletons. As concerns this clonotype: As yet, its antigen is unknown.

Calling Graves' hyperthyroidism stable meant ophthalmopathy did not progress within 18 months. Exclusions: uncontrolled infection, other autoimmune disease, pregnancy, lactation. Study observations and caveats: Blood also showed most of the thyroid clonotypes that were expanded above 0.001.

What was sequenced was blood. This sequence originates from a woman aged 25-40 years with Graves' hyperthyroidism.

The CDR3 nucleotides are TGTGCCAGCAGTCCCGGGGACAGGGTGAACACTGAAGCTTTCTTT. This codes for CASSPGDRVNTEAFF. The chain carries TRBV12-3 or TRBV12-4 and TRBJ1-1, with 9 bases aligning to TRBD1. The CDR3 totals 15 residues. The V segment lost 5 bases and the J segment 0 bases; nucleotides outside the gene matches: 4.